This T cell receptor beta chain emerged from a study of cytomegalovirus exposure and HLA in healthy donors. General study findings and limits: Association of 15,000 to 20,000 TCR beta sequences with HLA alleles was found at 0.05 false discovery rate in a later analysis. High specificity and sensitivity for cytomegalovirus status were reported for the classifier.

Details on this clone: The antigen is unknown.

Per the germline V gene, CDR1 is SGHRS and CDR2 is YFSETQ. This CDR3 has 16 amino acids. The V and J ends lost 1 base and 7 bases, in that order; junction bases with no gene match: 8. Researchers ran the PCR with 60 Vbeta and 13 Jbeta primers. Using immunoSEQ multiplex PCR, the repertoire was profiled, and TCRdb retains in-frame clones only, with some absent. The table records roughly 120,000 clones, approximately 74% of them present only once. This TCR derives from a woman aged 50 to 60 in good health and CMV-seropositive. The sample taken for sequencing was PBMCs. The chain uses TRBV5-1 and TRBJ1-6; TRBD1 agrees at 7 bases. CDR3 amino acids: CASSLLSDRANSPLHF. In DNA, the CDR3 is TGCGCCAGCAGCTTGTTGTCCGACAGGGCCAATTCACCCCTCCACTTT. Based on the CDR3 plus reference TRBV5-1 and TRBJ1-6, the full variable domain is KAGVTQTPRYLIKTRGQQVTLSCSPISGHRSVSWYQQTPGQGLQFLFEYFSETQRNKGNFPGRFSGRQFSNSRSEMNVSTLELGDSALYLCASSLLSDRANSPLHFGNGTRLTVT.